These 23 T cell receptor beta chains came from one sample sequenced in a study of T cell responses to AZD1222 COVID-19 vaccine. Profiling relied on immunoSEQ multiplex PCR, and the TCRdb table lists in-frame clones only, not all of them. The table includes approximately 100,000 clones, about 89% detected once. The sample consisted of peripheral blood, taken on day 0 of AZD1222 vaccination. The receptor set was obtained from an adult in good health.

The CDR3 DNA reads as TGTGCCAGTAGTATGGGGGACACTAACACTGAAGCTTTCTTT. Its translation: CASSMGDTNTEAFF. The chain carries TRBV19 and TRBJ1-1; possible D gene TRBD1, 6 bases. V lost 3 bases and J 2 bases, leaving 10 bases between the germline ends. Germline V lookup: CDR1 LNHDA, CDR2 SQIVND (reference sequence). The CDR3 is made up of 14 amino acids.

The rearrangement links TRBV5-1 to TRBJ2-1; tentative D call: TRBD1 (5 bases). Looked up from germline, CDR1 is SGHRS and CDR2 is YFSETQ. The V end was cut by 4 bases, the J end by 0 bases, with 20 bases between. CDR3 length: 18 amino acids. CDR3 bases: TGCGCCAGCAGCGGCCCCCTCCGACAGCTAAGCTCCTACAATGAGCAGTTCTTC. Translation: CASSGPLRQLSSYNEQFF.

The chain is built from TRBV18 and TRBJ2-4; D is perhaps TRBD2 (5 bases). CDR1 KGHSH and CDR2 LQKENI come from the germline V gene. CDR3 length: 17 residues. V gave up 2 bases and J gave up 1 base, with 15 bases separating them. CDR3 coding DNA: TGTGCCAGCTCACCAGGAGGAGCCTCGACCGCCAAAAACATTCAGTACTTC. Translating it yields CASSPGGASTAKNIQYF.

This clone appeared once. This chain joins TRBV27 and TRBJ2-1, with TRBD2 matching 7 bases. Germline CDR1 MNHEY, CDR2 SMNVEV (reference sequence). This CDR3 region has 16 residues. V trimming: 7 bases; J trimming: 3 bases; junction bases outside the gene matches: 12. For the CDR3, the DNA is TGTGCCAGCATCCCGGTTGCGGGCGGGGGCTACAATGAGCAGTTCTTC. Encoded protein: CASIPVAGGGYNEQFF.

The CDR3 here is CASSVAGVVHEQYF. The CDR3 DNA reads as TGCGCCAGCAGCGTAGCGGGAGTAGTCCACGAGCAGTACTTC. This chain joins TRBV10-2 and TRBJ2-7, with 9 nucleotides matching TRBD2. The CDR3 totals 14 residues. Trimming took 6 bases from V and 5 from J; bases not matched to a gene: 8. Germline-derived CDR1 and CDR2 are WSHSY and SAAADI.

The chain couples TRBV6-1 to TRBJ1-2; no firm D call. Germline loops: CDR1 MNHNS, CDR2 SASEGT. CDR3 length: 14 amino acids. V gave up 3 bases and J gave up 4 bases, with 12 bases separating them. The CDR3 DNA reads TGTGCCAGCAGTGATGAGGGAATAGGCTATGGCTACACCTTC. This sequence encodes CASSDEGIGYGYTF.

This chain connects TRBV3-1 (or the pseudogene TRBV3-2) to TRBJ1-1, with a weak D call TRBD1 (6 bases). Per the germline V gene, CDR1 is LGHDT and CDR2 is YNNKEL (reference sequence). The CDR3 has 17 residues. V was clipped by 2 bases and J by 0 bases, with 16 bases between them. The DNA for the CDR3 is TGTGCCAGCAGCCAAACTCAGGGGTCGCTTATGAACACTGAAGCTTTCTTT. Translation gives CASSQTQGSLMNTEAFF.

The CDR3 protein is CASSIRLAGGPDTQYF. The CDR3 DNA sequence: TGTGCCAGCAGCATTAGACTAGCGGGGGGGCCAGATACGCAGTATTTT. The V gene is TRBV7-2, the J gene TRBJ2-3, with 14 bases matching TRBD2. The CDR3 totals 16 residues. With V trimmed by 5 bases and J by 4 bases, 5 bases remained unmatched. CDR1 and CDR2 from the germline V gene are SGHTA and FQGNSA.

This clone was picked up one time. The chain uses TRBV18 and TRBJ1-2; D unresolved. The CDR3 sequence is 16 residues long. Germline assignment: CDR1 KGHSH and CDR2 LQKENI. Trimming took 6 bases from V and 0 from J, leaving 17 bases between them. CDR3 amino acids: CASSPPSGLANYGYTF. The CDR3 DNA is TGTGCCAGCTCGCCCCCCAGCGGGTTAGCTAACTATGGCTACACCTTC.

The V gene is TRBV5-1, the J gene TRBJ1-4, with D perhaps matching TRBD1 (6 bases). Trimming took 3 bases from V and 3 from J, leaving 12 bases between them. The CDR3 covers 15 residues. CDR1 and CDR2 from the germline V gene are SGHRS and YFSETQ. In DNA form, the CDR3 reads TGCGCCAGCAGCTGGTCAGGGGTCGCTAATGAAAAACTGTTTTTT. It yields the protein CASSWSGVANEKLFF.

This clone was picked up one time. CDR3 amino acids: CASSIGFRGVKTNEKLFF. The CDR3 DNA is TGTGCCAGTAGTATCGGATTCCGGGGAGTCAAGACTAATGAAAAACTGTTTTTT. The rearrangement uses TRBV19 and TRBJ1-4, with unresolved D. Germline V gene lookup returns CDR1 LNHDA and CDR2 SQIVND (reference sequence). The CDR3 is 18 residues long. With 3 bases removed from V and 2 bases from J, the gap between germline ends came to 19 bases.

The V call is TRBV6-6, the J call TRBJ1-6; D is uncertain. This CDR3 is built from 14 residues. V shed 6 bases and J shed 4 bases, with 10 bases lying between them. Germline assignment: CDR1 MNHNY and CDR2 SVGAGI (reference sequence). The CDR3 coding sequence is TGTGCCAGCAGCCGATCCAGGTATAATTCACCCCTCCACTTT. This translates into CASSRSRYNSPLHF.

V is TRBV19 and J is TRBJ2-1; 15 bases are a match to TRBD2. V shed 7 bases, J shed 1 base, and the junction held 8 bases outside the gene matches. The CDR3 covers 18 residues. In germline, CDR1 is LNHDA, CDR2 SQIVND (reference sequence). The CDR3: CASTRTSGRAVSYNEQFF. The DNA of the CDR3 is TGTGCCAGTACTAGGACTAGCGGGAGGGCCGTATCCTACAATGAGCAGTTCTTC.

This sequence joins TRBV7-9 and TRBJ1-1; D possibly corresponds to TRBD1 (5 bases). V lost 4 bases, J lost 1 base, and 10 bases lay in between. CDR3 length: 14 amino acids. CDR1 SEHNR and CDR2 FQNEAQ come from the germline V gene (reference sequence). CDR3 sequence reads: CASSYGQPNTEAFF. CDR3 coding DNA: TGTGCCAGCAGCTACGGACAACCGAACACTGAAGCTTTCTTT.

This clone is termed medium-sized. CDR3 DNA sequence: TGTGCCAGCAGCTTTACGCACCTCAATTCACCCCTCCACTTT. It is translated as CASSFTHLNSPLHF. The J gene is TRBJ1-6, the V gene TRBV11-3; D not certain. This CDR3 comprises 14 residues. V was pared by 3 bases and J by 7 bases, with 10 bases between. Germline CDR1 SGHNT, CDR2 YENEEA.

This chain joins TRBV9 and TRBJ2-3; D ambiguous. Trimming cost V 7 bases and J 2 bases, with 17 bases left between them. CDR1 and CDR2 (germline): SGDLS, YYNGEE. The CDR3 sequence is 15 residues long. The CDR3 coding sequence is TGTGCCAGCGGGCGGTCGAGCACCCTCACAGATACGCAGTATTTT. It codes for CASGRSSTLTDTQYF.

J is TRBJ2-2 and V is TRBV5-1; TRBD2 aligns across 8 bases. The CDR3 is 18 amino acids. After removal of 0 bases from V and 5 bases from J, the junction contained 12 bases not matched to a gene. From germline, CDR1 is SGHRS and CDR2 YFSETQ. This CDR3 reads CASSLADMGLGITGELFF. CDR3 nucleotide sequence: TGCGCCAGCAGCTTGGCCGACATGGGACTAGGCATTACCGGGGAGCTGTTTTTT.

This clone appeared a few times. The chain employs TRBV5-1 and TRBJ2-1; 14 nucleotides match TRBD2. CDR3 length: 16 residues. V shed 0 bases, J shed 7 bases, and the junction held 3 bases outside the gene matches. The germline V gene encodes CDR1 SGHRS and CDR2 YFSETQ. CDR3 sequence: CASSLVGTSGRNEQFF. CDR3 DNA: TGCGCCAGCAGCTTGGTGGGGACTAGCGGGAGAAATGAGCAGTTCTTC.

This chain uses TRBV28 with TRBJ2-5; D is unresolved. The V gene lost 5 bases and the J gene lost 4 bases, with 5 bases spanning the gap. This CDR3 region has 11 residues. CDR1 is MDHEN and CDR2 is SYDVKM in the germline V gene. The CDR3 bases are TGTGCCAGCAGTCACGGAGAGACCCAGTACTTC. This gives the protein CASSHGETQYF.

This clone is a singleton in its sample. CDR3 amino acids: CASRDRDFSYHSGNTIYF. CDR3 bases: TGTGCCAGCCGGGACAGGGACTTCTCCTACCACTCTGGAAACACCATATATTTT. The chain carries TRBV21-1 and TRBJ1-3; the DNA was not used to check the table's D call, TRBD1. TRBV21-1 is reported as a pseudogene. The CDR3 runs to 18 residues.

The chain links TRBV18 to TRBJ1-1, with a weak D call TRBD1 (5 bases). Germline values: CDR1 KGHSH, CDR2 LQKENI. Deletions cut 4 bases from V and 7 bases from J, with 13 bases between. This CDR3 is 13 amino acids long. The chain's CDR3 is CASSRQRINEAFF. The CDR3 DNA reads TGTGCCAGCTCACGACAGCGGATAAATGAAGCTTTCTTT.

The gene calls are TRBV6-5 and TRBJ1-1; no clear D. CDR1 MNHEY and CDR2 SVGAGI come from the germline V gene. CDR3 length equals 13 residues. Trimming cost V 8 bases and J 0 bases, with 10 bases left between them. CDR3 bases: TGTGCCAGCCGCATGGATCTGAACACTGAAGCTTTCTTT. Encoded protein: CASRMDLNTEAFF.

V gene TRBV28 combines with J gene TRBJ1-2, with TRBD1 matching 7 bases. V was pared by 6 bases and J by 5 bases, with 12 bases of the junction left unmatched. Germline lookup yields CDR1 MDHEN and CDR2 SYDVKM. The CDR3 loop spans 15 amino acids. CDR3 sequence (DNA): TGTGCCAGCAGCAACAGGGGAAACCCGTCATATGGCTACACCTTC. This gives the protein CASSNRGNPSYGYTF.